A single sample is the source of the 31 T cell receptor beta chains below, sequenced in a study of identical twins. TCRdb analysed the 5' RACE reads with MiXCR anew, one entry per CDR3 protein. Of 1.5 million to 2 million distinct CDR3 sequences in the sample, around a third were seen once. The sample comprised cord blood. The source is a newborn girl in good health.

The chain couples TRBV4-2 to TRBJ2-3; D may match TRBD1 or TRBD2 (6 bases each). The V gene lost 9 bases and the J gene lost 2 bases, with 12 bases spanning the gap. Germline V lookup: CDR1 LGHNA, CDR2 YNFKEQ. CDR3 length equals 13 residues. CDR3 region: CASGGGHTDTQYF. CDR3 nucleotides: TGTGCCAGTGGAGGGGGACACACAGATACGCAGTATTTT.

The chain employs TRBV4-1 and TRBJ2-2, with TRBD2 matching over 7 bases. Germline lookup yields CDR1 MGHRA and CDR2 YSYEKL. Trimming cost V 3 bases and J 4 bases; bases outside gene matches: 17. The CDR3 spans 19 residues. The CDR3 region has the DNA TGCGCCAGCAGCCACCGTATGAGTCGGCGGGGGACTTCCACCGGGGAGCTGTTTTTT. Its protein is CASSHRMSRRGTSTGELFF.

CDR3 in amino acids: CATSEGDSSYNEQFF. CDR3 coding DNA: TGTGCCACCAGTGAGGGGGACAGCTCCTACAATGAGCAGTTCTTC. This chain links TRBV24-1 with TRBJ2-1; 7 bases match TRBD1. The CDR3 is 15 residues long. CDR1 is KGHDR, CDR2 SFDVKD, per germline. V lost 4 bases to trimming and J lost 0 bases; unmatched junction nucleotides: 2.

This sequence joins TRBV7-2 and TRBJ2-7, with D perhaps assigned TRBD1 or TRBD2 (6 bases each). CDR3 length: 16 amino acids. The V and J ends lost 1 base and 4 bases respectively, with 17 bases between them. Germline V lookup: CDR1 SGHTA, CDR2 FQGNSA. CDR3 DNA sequence: TGTGCCAGCAGCTTAGTATTTGGAGGGGGTAAATACGAGCAGTACTTC. Translated, it gives CASSLVFGGGKYEQYF.

The genes are TRBV20-1 and TRBJ1-2, with 7 bases identical to TRBD1. Unmatched junction bases numbered 8, after V lost 4 bases and J lost 6 bases. The length of the CDR3 is 13 residues. Germline V gene lookup returns CDR1 DFQATT and CDR2 SNEGSKA (reference sequence). The CDR3 sequence: CSATGTVNHGYTF. Written as DNA, the CDR3 is TGCAGTGCTACCGGGACAGTCAACCATGGCTACACCTTC.

The genes are TRBV12-3 or TRBV12-4 and TRBJ1-1; D remains ambiguous. Trimming left V 2 bases short and J 4 bases short, with 14 bases between. The CDR3 extends over 15 amino acids. CDR3 coding DNA: TGTGCCAGCAGTTTATTTGGGGAGTCGGGCACTGAAGCTTTCTTT. Encoded protein: CASSLFGESGTEAFF.

This chain links TRBV24-1 with TRBJ2-3; 8 nucleotides align to TRBD2. V lost 4 bases, J lost 5 bases, and 4 bases stayed unmatched. The CDR3 is 14 residues long. CDR1 KGHDR and CDR2 SFDVKD come from the germline V gene. DNA for the CDR3: TGTGCCACCAGTGAAAGCGGGGGTAAAGATACGCAGTATTTT. This sequence encodes CATSESGGKDTQYF.

A few counts support this clonotype. This chain connects TRBV20-1 to TRBJ2-3; D ambiguous. CDR3 length: 11 residues. CDR1 is DFQATT, CDR2 SNEGSKA, per germline (reference sequence). Deletions cut 6 bases from V and 6 bases from J, with 10 bases between. The CDR3 loop reads CSAPLGDTQYF. The CDR3 DNA is TGCAGTGCCCCCCTCGGGGATACGCAGTATTTT.

The chain employs TRBV28 and TRBJ2-1, with 11 bases identical to TRBD2. CDR3 length equals 16 residues. Germline lookup yields CDR1 MDHEN and CDR2 SYDVKM. V lost 6 bases to trimming and J lost 10 bases; unmatched junction nucleotides: 14. The CDR3 DNA sequence: TGTGCCAGCAGCCTACTAGCGGGAGTCCAAACCTACGAGCAGTTCTTC. Protein product: CASSLLAGVQTYEQFF.

The chain carries TRBV24-1 and TRBJ1-5, with no clear D. Germline CDR1 and CDR2: KGHDR and SFDVKD. Deletions cut 0 bases from V and 6 bases from J, with 17 bases between. This CDR3 has 17 residues. CDR3 sequence (DNA): TGTGCCACCAGTGATTTGCAAGACATACGGGTTTGTCAGCCCCAGCATTTT. Amino acid sequence: CATSDLQDIRVCQPQHF.

The chain carries TRBV6-4 and TRBJ1-2, with D possibly TRBD1 on 6 matching bases. V shed 4 bases and J shed 8 bases, with 14 bases lying between them. This CDR3 region has 13 residues. Germline CDR1 is MRHNA and CDR2 is SNTAGT. The CDR3 loop is CASSANTGHGYTF. As DNA, the CDR3 is TGTGCCAGCAGTGCCAATACAGGGCACGGCTACACCTTC.

V and J are TRBV20-1 and TRBJ2-7, with 8 bases identical to TRBD2. The CDR3 contains 18 residues. With 2 bases clipped from V and 0 bases from J, the junction kept 15 bases outside the gene matches. Looked up from germline, CDR1 is DFQATT and CDR2 is SNEGSKA (reference sequence). Here the CDR3 DNA reads TGCAGTGCTAGAAACTTTGCGCATCGAGCGGGAGTCTCCTACGAGCAGTACTTC. Its protein is CSARNFAHRAGVSYEQYF.

This clonotype was counted a few times. V is TRBV24-1 and J is TRBJ2-1, with 10 positions matching TRBD2. CDR1 and CDR2 (germline): KGHDR, SFDVKD. CDR3 length equals 15 residues. The J segment lost 7 bases and the V segment lost 3 bases, leaving 5 bases of the junction unmatched. This CDR3 reads CATSDERGGTNEQFF. The CDR3 bases are TGTGCCACCAGTGATGAGCGGGGGGGTACAAATGAGCAGTTCTTC.

This clonotype was picked up a small number of times. The chain has TRBV4-1 and TRBJ2-1; D is undetermined. Trimming took off 4 bases at V and 10 bases at J, with 14 bases between the two ends. The CDR3 is 13 amino acids. Germline-derived CDR1 and CDR2 are MGHRA and YSYEKL. The CDR3 sequence: CASSLVDFKEQFF. For the CDR3, the DNA is TGCGCCAGCAGCCTTGTCGACTTCAAGGAGCAGTTCTTC.

CDR3 DNA sequence: TGTGCCAGCAGCTTAGCGTGGGTCCAGGGGGCACCCCTCCACTTT. This codes for CASSLAWVQGAPLHF. The chain employs TRBV7-8 and TRBJ1-6; 7 bases match TRBD1. The V gene's germline CDR1 is SGHVS and CDR2 FQNEAQ. The CDR3 runs to 15 residues. V lost 0 bases, J lost 11 bases, and 7 bases stayed unmatched.

The genes are TRBV20-1 and TRBJ2-3; weak D call: TRBD1 (6 bases). Germline V lookup: CDR1 DFQATT, CDR2 SNEGSKA (reference sequence). The CDR3 length is 13 residues. V lost 3 bases to trimming and J lost 9 bases, with 16 bases between them. CDR3 protein: CSARKGVTRTQYF. The CDR3 region has the DNA TGCAGTGCTAGGAAGGGGGTGACGAGGACGCAGTATTTT.

This clonotype was observed a few times. The chain has TRBV5-1 and TRBJ2-7; tentatively, D is TRBD1 (5 bases). V lost 1 base, J lost 3 bases, and 14 bases lay in between. CDR1 SGHRS and CDR2 YFSETQ come from the germline V gene. There are 15 residues in the CDR3. The CDR3 reads CASSLIWQGNYEQYF. For the CDR3, the DNA is TGCGCCAGCAGCTTGATCTGGCAGGGTAACTACGAGCAGTACTTC. Filled out from reference TRBV5-1 and TRBJ2-7, the complete variable domain reads KAGVTQTPRYLIKTRGQQVTLSCSPISGHRSVSWYQQTPGQGLQFLFEYFSETQRNKGNFPGRFSGRQFSNSRSEMNVSTLELGDSALYLCASSLIWQGNYEQYFGPGTRLTVT.

The V call is TRBV21-1, the J call TRBJ2-5; TRBD2 reflects the table's D call only, with no check against the DNA. TRBV21-1 is deemed a pseudogene. This CDR3 comprises 16 residues. CDR3 sequence reads: CAAGGAQEVKQETQYF. CDR3 nucleotides: TGTGCCGCGGGGGGAGCTCAGGAGGTGAAGCAAGAGACCCAGTACTTC.

The chain uses TRBV4-2 and TRBJ2-3; D tentatively reads TRBD1 or TRBD2 (7 bases each). The CDR3 has 15 amino acids. V was cut by 6 bases and J by 4 bases, with 17 bases left in between. CDR1 and CDR2 from the germline V gene are LGHNA and YNFKEQ. CDR3 loop: CASRRQGGLADTQYF. Written as DNA, the CDR3 is TGTGCCAGCAGGCGACAGGGAGGGTTGGCAGATACGCAGTATTTT.

In this sample, this clonotype turned up a few times. The chain recombines TRBV6-2 or TRBV6-3 with TRBJ2-7, with 8 bases aligning to TRBD1. Per germline, CDR1 MNHEY and CDR2 SVGEGT. V lost 8 bases, J lost 7 bases, and 10 bases stayed unmatched. CDR3 size: 13 residues. CDR3 sequence: CASDRGGLSEQYF. The CDR3 DNA reads TGTGCCAGCGACAGGGGTGGACTAAGTGAGCAGTACTTC.

The chain is built from TRBV9 and TRBJ2-7, with 8 bases identical to TRBD2. Losses at the gene ends were 4 bases for V and 11 bases for J; bases not matched to a gene: 11. Germline V gene lookup returns CDR1 SGDLS and CDR2 YYNGEE. CDR3 size: 13 residues. The CDR3 protein is CASSPRLALPKYF. DNA for the CDR3: TGTGCCAGCAGCCCCCGACTAGCGCTACCTAAGTACTTC.

This clonotype turned up a few times. CDR3 region: CASSPRSGLLADTQYF. Here the CDR3 DNA reads TGTGCCAGCAGCCCACGTTCAGGGCTCCTCGCAGATACGCAGTATTTT. This chain joins TRBV12-3 or TRBV12-4 and TRBJ2-3; possibly TRBD1 for D (5 bases). V was cut by 6 bases and J by 4 bases, with 20 bases left in between. The CDR3 runs 16 residues.

This chain links TRBV12-3 or TRBV12-4 with TRBJ2-1; D ambiguous. CDR3 length: 14 amino acids. Trimming removed 3 bases at V and 8 bases at J, with 14 bases between. As DNA, the CDR3 is TGTGCCAGCAGTTTTTCTACGGCCGGCGATGAGCAGTTCTTC. This gives the protein CASSFSTAGDEQFF.

The V gene is TRBV4-1, the J gene TRBJ2-7, with 8 bases identical to TRBD2. Germline trimming cut 4 bases from V and 0 bases from J; bases unmatched to any gene: 8. Germline CDR1 is MGHRA and CDR2 is YSYEKL. The length of the CDR3 is 16 residues. The chain's CDR3 is CASSPGQGLASYEQYF. Written as DNA, the CDR3 is TGCGCCAGCAGCCCCGGCCAAGGACTAGCCTCCTACGAGCAGTACTTC.

A remark on this clonotype: This may arise from a read error, as a much more abundant clone is one base away. This chain uses TRBV10-3 with TRBJ2-5; 14 bases align to TRBD2. Trimming took 6 bases from V and 11 from J; bases not matched to a gene: 11. CDR1 and CDR2 from the germline V gene are ENHRY and SYGVKD. The CDR3 runs to 15 residues. In DNA, the CDR3 is TGTGCCATCAGGCCCGGGACTAGCGGGAGTTATGAGCAGTACTTC. This sequence encodes CAIRPGTSGSYEQYF.

V and J are TRBV20-1 and TRBJ1-1; 7 positions match TRBD1. The CDR3 is made up of 13 amino acids. The V gene end was trimmed by 0 bases and the J gene end by 4 bases; junction bases not matched to a gene: 2. In germline, CDR1 is DFQATT, CDR2 SNEGSKA (reference sequence). The CDR3 is CSARDNRGTEAFF. The CDR3 DNA reads TGCAGTGCTAGAGACAACAGGGGCACTGAAGCTTTCTTT.

This clonotype was seen at least ten times. This chain connects TRBV28 to TRBJ1-2; no clear D. This CDR3 is built from 11 residues. Germline CDR1 reads MDHEN; CDR2 reads SYDVKM. Trimming removed 5 bases at V and 10 bases at J, with 11 bases between. The CDR3 nucleotides read TGTGCCAGCAGTGTTACGGGAGTCTACACCTTC. This codes for CASSVTGVYTF.

The J gene is TRBJ1-2, the V gene TRBV2; 11 bases fit TRBD1. Germline values: CDR1 SNHLY, CDR2 FYNNEI. The CDR3 totals 16 residues. V lost 7 bases to trimming and J lost 12 bases; unmatched junction nucleotides: 19. The CDR3 coding sequence is TGTGCCAGCATCGCCCGGTATGGACAGGGGGCGAGAGGCCACACCTTC. It is translated as CASIARYGQGARGHTF.

This clonotype was seen a few times. This chain connects TRBV29-1 to TRBJ1-1; D remains ambiguous. The germline CDR1 and CDR2 sequences are SQVTM and ANQGSEA. CDR3 length: 10 residues. The V end was cut by 2 bases, the J end by 8 bases, with 6 bases between. The CDR3, as DNA: TGCAGCGTTGAAATCCTGGAAGCTTTCTTT. It specifies CSVEILEAFF.

In its sample, this clonotype was seen a few times. The chain couples TRBV28 to TRBJ2-7, with 7 bases matching TRBD1. There are 12 residues in the CDR3. The ends lost 6 bases at V and 5 bases at J; junction bases unmatched: 4. Germline V gene sequence: CDR1 MDHEN, CDR2 SYDVKM. The CDR3 DNA reads as TGTGCCAGCAGGGTGACAGGGAACGAGCAGTACTTC. Encoded protein: CASRVTGNEQYF.

This clonotype was counted only a few times. The chain combines TRBV25-1 with TRBJ2-5, with no clear D. V lost 0 bases to trimming and J lost 7 bases, with 6 bases between them. CDR1 is MGHDK and CDR2 is SYGVNS in the germline V gene. This CDR3 comprises 12 residues. The CDR3 sequence: CASSEYSGTQYF. The CDR3 DNA follows: TGTGCCAGCAGTGAATATTCCGGGACCCAGTACTTC.